The 4 T cell receptor beta chains presented below share a single source sample, sequenced in a study of T cells in Graves' hyperthyroidism and ophthalmopathy. Amplification yielded TCR beta CDR3 regions, with RNA transcripts as the source. In the first-round RT-PCR of the TCR CDR3, the HTBI primer set was used. TCRdb itself ran the multiplex PCR reads through MiXCR, one entry per CDR3 protein. The data hold around 340,000 distinct CDR3 sequences, with roughly 18% observed a single time. Source material: blood. The origin of the receptors is a woman between 45 and 65 years old with Graves' hyperthyroidism.

This clonotype has ten or more counts. The chain recombines TRBV6-1 with TRBJ2-1, with TRBD2 matching 10 bases. CDR3 length equals 14 residues. Trimming cost V 6 bases and J 8 bases; bases outside gene matches: 7. CDR1 and CDR2 from the germline V gene are MNHNS and SASEGT. The CDR3 region has the DNA TGTGCCAGCAGAAGCGGGAGGGCGAACGATGAGCAGTTCTTC. It codes for CASRSGRANDEQFF.

The chain joins TRBV18 to TRBJ1-4; D gene ambiguous. This CDR3 region has 13 residues. The germline gives CDR1 KGHSH, CDR2 LQKENI. V lost 2 bases to trimming and J lost 7 bases, with 8 bases between them. The CDR3 loop reads CASSPSAVEKLFF. The CDR3 bases are TGTGCCAGCTCACCATCGGCAGTTGAAAAACTGTTTTTT.

The rearrangement uses TRBV20-1 and TRBJ2-2, with TRBD2 matching 12 bases. The germline CDR1 and CDR2 sequences are DFQATT and SNEGSKA (reference sequence). Trimming at V came to 0 bases and at J to 7 bases, leaving 6 bases not matched to a gene. The CDR3 is made up of 16 amino acids. The DNA of the CDR3 is TGCAGTGCTAGAGATATGCTAGCGGGAGGGCTCGGGGAGCTGTTTTTT. This translates into CSARDMLAGGLGELFF.

The rearrangement links TRBV12-3 or TRBV12-4 to TRBJ2-5; TRBD2 might be the D (5 bases). V lost 3 bases to trimming and J lost 5 bases, with 16 bases between them. The CDR3 extends over 15 amino acids. The CDR3 DNA is TGTGCCAGCAGTTTCCAGGCCTCGAGAGGGGAGACCCAGTACTTC. Residues: CASSFQASRGETQYF.